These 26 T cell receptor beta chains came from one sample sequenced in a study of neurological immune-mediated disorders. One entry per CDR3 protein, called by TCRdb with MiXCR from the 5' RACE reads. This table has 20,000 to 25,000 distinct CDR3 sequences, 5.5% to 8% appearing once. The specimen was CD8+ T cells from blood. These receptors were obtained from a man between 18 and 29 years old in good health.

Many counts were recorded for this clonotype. The CDR3 loop is CSAPSTDTGELFF. The CDR3 region has the DNA TGCAGTGCTCCATCGACAGACACCGGGGAGCTGTTTTTT. The V call is TRBV20-1, the J call TRBJ2-2, with D tentatively TRBD1 (5 bases). CDR1 DFQATT and CDR2 SNEGSKA come from the germline V gene (reference sequence). The CDR3 totals 13 residues. V shed 5 bases and J shed 3 bases, with 10 bases lying between them.

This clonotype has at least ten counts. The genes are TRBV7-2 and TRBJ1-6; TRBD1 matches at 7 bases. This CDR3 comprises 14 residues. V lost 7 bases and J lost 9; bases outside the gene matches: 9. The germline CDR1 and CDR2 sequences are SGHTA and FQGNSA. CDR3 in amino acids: CASNPEGAGSPLHF. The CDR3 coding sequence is TGTGCCAGCAATCCGGAGGGGGCTGGTTCACCCCTCCACTTT. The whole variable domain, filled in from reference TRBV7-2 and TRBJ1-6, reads GAGVSQSPSNKVTEKGKDVELRCDPISGHTALYWYRQSLGQGLEFLIYFQGNSAPDKSGLPSDRFSAERTGGSVSTLTIQRTQQEDSAVYLCASNPEGAGSPLHFGNGTRLTVT.

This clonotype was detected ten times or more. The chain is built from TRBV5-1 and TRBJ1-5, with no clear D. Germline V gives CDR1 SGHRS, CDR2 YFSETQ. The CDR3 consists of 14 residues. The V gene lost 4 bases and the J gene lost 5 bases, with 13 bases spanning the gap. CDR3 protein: CASSVAGGYQPQHF. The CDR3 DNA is TGCGCCAGCAGCGTGGCAGGTGGTTATCAGCCCCAGCATTTT.

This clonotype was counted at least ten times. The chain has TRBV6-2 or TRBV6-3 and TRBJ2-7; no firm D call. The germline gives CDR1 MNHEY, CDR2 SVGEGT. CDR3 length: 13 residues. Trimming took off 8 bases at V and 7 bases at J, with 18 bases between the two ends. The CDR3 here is CASHRAAGWEQYF. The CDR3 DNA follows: TGTGCCAGCCACCGGGCCGCTGGGTGGGAGCAGTACTTC.

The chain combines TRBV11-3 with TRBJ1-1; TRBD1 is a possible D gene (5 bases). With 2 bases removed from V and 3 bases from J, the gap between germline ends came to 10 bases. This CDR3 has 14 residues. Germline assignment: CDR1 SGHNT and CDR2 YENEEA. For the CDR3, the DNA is TGTGCCAGCAGCTTAAGTCTGGGGGACACTGAAGCTTTCTTT. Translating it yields CASSLSLGDTEAFF.

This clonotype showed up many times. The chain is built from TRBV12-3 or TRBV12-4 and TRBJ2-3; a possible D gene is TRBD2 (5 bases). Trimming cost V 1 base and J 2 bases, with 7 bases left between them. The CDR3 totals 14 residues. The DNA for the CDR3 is TGTGCCAGCAGTTTAGGGACTTTCACAGATACGCAGTATTTT. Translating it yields CASSLGTFTDTQYF.

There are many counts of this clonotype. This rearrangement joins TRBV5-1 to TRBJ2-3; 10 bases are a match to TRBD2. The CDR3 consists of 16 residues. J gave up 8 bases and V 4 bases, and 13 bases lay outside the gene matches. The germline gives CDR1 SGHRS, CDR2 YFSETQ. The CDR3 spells CASSTGLAGATGTQYF. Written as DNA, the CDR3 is TGCGCCAGCAGCACGGGGCTAGCGGGGGCGACCGGTACGCAGTATTTT.

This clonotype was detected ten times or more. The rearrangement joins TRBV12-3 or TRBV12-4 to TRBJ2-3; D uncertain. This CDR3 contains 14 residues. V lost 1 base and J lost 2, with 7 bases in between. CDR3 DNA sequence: TGTGCCAGCAGTTTAGGGTTCTACACAGATACGCAGTATTTT. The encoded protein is CASSLGFYTDTQYF.

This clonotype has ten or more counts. The CDR3 protein is CASSWARWGNQPQHF. CDR3 DNA: TGCGCCAGCAGCTGGGCCCGGTGGGGGAATCAGCCCCAGCATTTT. The rearrangement joins TRBV5-1 to TRBJ1-5; perhaps TRBD1 as D (5 bases). V lost 3 bases to trimming and J lost 4 bases, with 14 bases between them. The CDR3 has 15 residues. CDR1 is SGHRS, CDR2 YFSETQ, per germline. Variable domain in full (rest from reference TRBV5-1 and TRBJ1-5): KAGVTQTPRYLIKTRGQQVTLSCSPISGHRSVSWYQQTPGQGLQFLFEYFSETQRNKGNFPGRFSGRQFSNSRSEMNVSTLELGDSALYLCASSWARWGNQPQHFGDGTRLSIL.

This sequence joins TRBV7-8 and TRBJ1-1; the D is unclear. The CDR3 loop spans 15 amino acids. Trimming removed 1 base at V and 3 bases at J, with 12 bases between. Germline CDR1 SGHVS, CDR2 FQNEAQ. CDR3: CASSLGGGQDTEAFF. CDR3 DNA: TGTGCCAGCAGCTTAGGCGGAGGCCAGGACACTGAAGCTTTCTTT.

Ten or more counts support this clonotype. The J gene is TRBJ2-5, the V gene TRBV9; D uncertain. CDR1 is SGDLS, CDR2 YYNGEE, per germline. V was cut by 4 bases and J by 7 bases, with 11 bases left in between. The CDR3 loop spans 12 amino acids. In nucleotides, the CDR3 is TGTGCCAGCAGCTTGGACCCCGGGACCCAGTACTTC. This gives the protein CASSLDPGTQYF.

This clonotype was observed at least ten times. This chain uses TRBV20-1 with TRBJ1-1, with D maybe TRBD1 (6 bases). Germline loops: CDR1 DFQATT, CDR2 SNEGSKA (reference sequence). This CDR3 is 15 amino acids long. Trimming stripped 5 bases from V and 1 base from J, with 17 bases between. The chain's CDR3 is CSAQRGGRGNTEAFF. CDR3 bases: TGCAGTGCTCAGCGGGGGGGCAGGGGGAACACTGAAGCTTTCTTT.

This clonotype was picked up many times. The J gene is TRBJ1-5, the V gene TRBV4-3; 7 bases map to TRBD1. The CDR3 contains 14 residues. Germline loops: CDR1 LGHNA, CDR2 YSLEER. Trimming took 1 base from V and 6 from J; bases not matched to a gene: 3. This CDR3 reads CASSQATGLQPQHF. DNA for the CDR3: TGCGCCAGCAGCCAAGCGACAGGGCTTCAGCCCCAGCATTTT.

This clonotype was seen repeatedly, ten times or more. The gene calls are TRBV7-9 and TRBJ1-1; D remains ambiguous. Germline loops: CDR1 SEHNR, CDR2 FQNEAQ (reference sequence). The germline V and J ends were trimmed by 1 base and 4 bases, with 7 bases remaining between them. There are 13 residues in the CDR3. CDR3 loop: CASSLGSVTEAFF. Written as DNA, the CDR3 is TGTGCCAGCAGCTTAGGGTCGGTCACTGAAGCTTTCTTT. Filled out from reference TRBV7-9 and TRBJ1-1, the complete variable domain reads DTGVSQNPRHKITKRGQNVTFRCDPISEHNRLYWYRQTLGQGPEFLTYFQNEAQLEKSRLLSDRFSAERPKGSFSTLEIQRTEQGDSAMYLCASSLGSVTEAFFGQGTRLTVV.

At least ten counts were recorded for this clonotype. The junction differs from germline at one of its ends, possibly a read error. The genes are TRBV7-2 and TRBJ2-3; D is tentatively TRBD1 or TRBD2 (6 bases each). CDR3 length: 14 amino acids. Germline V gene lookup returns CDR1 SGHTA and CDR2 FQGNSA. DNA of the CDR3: TGTGCCAGCAGCTTCCTCGGGGGCACCGATACGCAGTATTTT. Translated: CASSFLGGTDTQYF.

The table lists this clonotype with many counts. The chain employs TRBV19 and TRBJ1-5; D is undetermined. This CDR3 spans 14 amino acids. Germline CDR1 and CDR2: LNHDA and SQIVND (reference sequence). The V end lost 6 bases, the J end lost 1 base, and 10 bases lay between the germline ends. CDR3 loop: CASRGLRSNQPQHF. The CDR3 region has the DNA TGTGCCAGTAGGGGCTTGAGGAGCAATCAGCCCCAGCATTTT.

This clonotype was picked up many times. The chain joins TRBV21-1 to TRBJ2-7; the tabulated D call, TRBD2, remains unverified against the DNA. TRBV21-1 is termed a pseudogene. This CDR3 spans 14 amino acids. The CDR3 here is CASSKVTWESEQYF. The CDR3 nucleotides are TGTGCCAGCAGCAAAGTTACGTGGGAGAGCGAGCAGTACTTC.

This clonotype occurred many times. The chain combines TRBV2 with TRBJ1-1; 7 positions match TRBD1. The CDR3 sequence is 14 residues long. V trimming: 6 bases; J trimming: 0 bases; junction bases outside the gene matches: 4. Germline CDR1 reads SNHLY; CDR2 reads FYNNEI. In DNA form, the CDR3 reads TGTGCCAGCAGGGGGACAGACTTGAACACTGAAGCTTTCTTT. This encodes CASRGTDLNTEAFF.

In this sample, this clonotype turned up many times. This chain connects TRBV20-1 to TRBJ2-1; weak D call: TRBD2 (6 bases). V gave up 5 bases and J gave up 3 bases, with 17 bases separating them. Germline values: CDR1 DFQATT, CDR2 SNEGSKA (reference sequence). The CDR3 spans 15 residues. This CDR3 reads CSAWRPGENYNEQFF. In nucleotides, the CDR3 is TGCAGTGCTTGGCGTCCGGGGGAAAACTACAATGAGCAGTTCTTC.

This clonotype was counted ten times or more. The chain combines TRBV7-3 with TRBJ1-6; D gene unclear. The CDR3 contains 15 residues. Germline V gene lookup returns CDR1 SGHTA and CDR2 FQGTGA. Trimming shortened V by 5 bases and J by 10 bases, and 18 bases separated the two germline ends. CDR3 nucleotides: TGTGCCAGCAGCGACACCCCTCAAGGGCAATCACCCCTCCACTTT. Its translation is CASSDTPQGQSPLHF.

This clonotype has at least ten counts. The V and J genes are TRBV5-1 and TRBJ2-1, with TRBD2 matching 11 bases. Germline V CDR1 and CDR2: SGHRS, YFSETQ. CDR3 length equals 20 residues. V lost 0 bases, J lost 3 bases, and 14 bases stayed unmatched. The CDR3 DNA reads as TGCGCCAGCAGCTTGGCCCGACTAGCGGGGAGAACCCTATACTACAATGAGCAGTTCTTC. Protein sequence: CASSLARLAGRTLYYNEQFF.

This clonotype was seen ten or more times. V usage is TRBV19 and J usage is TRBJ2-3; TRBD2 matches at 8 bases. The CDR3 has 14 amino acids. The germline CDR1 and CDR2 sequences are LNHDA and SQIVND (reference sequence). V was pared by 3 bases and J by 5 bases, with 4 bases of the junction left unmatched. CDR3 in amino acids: CASSIGAGEDTQYF. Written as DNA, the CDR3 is TGTGCCAGTAGTATCGGAGCGGGGGAAGATACGCAGTATTTT.

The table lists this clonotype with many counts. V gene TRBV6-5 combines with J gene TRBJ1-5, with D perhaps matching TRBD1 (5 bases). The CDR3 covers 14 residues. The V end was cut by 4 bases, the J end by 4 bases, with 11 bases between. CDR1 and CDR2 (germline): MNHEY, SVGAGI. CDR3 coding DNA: TGTGCCAGCAGTTTGGTTAGGGGAAATCAGCCCCAGCATTTT. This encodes CASSLVRGNQPQHF.

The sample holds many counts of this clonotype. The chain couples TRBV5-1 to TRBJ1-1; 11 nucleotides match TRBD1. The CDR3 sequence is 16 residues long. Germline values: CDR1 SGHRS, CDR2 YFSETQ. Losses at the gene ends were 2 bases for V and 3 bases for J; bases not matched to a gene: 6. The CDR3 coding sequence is TGCGCCAGCAGCTTCCCAGGACAGGGGGCTGACACTGAAGCTTTCTTT. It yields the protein CASSFPGQGADTEAFF.

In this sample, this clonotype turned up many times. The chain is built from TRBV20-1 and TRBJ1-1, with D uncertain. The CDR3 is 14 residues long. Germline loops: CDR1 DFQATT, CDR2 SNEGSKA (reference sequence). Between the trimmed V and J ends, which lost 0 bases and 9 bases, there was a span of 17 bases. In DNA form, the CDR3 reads TGCAGTGCTAGAGATCGTGAAGGTTGGTTTAAAGCTTTCTTT. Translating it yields CSARDREGWFKAFF.

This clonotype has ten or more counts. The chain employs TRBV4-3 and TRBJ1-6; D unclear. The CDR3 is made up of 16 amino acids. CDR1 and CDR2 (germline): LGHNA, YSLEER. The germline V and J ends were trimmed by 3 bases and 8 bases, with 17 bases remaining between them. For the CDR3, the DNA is TGCGCCAGCAGCCACCTAAGCACGGGCGCGGATTCACCCCTCCACTTT. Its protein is CASSHLSTGADSPLHF.